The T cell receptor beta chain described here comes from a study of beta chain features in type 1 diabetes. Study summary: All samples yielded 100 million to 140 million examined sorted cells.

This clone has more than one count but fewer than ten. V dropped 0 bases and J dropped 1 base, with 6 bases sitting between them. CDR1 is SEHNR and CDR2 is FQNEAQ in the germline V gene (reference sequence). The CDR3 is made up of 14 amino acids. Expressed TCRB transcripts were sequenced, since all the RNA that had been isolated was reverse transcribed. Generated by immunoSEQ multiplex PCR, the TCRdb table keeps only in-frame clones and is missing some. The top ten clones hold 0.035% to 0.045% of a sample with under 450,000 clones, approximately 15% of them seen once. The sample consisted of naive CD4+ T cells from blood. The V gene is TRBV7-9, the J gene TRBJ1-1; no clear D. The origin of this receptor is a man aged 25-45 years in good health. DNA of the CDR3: TGTGCCAGCAGCTTAGCGGCCGCGAACACTGAAGCTTTCTTT. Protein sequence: CASSLAAANTEAFF.